The clone carrying this T cell receptor (beta chain) was counted ten times or more. As yet, its antigen is unknown. CDR3 size: 16 residues. CDR1 is SEHNR, CDR2 FQNEAQ, per germline (reference sequence). The J segment lost 4 bases and the V segment lost 4 bases, leaving 10 bases of the junction unmatched. One entry per CDR3 protein, called by TCRdb with MiXCR from the reads. The data hold about 320,000 distinct CDR3 sequences, with roughly 9.5% observed a single time. This sample is part of a study of T cell repertoires in cytomegalovirus infection. For the study at large: Both a matching HLA type and CMV infection were indicated by public TCR beta signatures.

Findings of the study overall: Cumulated frequencies of public TCR beta families served to identify carriers of CMV plus the relevant HLA. The ex vivo response was dominated by HLA-C-restricted CMV-specific TCR beta clonotypes.

The sample taken for sequencing was PBMCs. The V gene is TRBV7-9, the J gene TRBJ2-7; 10 nucleotides match TRBD1. The origin of this receptor is a human donor in good health (CMV status not recorded). Some clones in this sample may be carry-over from other donors' samples. The CDR3 loop reads CASSSATGTGAYEQYF. Here the CDR3 DNA reads TGTGCCAGCAGCTCCGCGACCGGGACAGGGGCTTACGAGCAGTACTTC.